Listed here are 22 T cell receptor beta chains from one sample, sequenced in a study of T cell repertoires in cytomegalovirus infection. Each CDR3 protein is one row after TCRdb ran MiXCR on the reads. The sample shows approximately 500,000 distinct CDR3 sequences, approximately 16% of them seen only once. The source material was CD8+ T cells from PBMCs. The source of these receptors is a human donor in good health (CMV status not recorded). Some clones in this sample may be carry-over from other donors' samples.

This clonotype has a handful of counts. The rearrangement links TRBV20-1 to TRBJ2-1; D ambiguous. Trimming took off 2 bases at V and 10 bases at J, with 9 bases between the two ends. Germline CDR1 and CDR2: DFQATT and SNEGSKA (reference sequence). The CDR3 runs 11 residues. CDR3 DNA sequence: TGCAGTGCTAGATCGGGCAGGGAGCAGTTCTTC. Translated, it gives CSARSGREQFF.

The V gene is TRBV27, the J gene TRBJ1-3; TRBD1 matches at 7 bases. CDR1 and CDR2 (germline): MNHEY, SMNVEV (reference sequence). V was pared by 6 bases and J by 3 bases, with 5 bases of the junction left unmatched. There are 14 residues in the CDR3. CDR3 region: CASSYRGGGNTIYF. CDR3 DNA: TGTGCCAGCAGCTACAGGGGAGGTGGAAACACCATATATTTT.

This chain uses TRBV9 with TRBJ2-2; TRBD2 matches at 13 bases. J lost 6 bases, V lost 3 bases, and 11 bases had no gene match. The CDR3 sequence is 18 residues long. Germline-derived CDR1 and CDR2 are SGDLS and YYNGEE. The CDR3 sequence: CASSASGTSGTVAGELFF. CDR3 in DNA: TGTGCCAGCAGCGCGTCCGGGACTAGCGGGACCGTGGCCGGGGAGCTGTTTTTT.

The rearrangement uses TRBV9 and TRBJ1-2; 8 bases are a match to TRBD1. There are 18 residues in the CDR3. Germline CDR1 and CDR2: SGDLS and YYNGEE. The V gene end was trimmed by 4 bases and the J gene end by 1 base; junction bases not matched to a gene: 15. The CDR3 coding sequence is TGTGCCAGCAGCACCGGACAGGGCTCAGCCTTCTTTAACTATGGCTACACCTTC. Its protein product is CASSTGQGSAFFNYGYTF.

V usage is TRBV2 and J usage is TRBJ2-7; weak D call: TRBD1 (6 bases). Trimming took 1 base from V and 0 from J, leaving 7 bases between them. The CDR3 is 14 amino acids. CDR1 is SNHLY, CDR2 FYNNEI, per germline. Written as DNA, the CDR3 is TGTGCCAGCAGTGAAGAAGGGGGCTCCTACGAGCAGTACTTC. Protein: CASSEEGGSYEQYF.

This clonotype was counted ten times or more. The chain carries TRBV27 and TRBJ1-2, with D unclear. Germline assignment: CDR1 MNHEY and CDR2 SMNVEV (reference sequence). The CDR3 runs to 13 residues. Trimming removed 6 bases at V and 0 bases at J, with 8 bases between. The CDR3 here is CASSLGTNYGYTF. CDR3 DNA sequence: TGTGCCAGCAGCTTGGGAACTAACTATGGCTACACCTTC.

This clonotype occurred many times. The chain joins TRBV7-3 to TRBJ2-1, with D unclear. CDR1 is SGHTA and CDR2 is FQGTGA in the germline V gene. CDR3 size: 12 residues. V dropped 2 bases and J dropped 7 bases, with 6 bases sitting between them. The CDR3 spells CASSLPSNEQFF. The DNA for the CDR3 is TGTGCCAGCAGCTTACCCTCTAATGAGCAGTTCTTC.

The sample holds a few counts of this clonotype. Written as DNA, the CDR3 is TGTGCCAGCAGCCAAGATTGGCTCCTGGCGACCGGGGAGCTGTTTTTT. Translated, it gives CASSQDWLLATGELFF. The genes are TRBV3-1 and TRBJ2-2; the D is unclear. The V end lost 0 bases, the J end lost 5 bases, and 13 bases lay between the germline ends. This CDR3 is 16 amino acids long. The V gene's germline CDR1 is LGHDT and CDR2 YNNKEL (reference sequence).

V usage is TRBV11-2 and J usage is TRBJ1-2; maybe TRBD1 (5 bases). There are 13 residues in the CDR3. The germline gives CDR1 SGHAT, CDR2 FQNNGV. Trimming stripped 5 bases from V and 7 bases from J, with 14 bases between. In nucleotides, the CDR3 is TGTGCCAGCAGCATGGGACGGCGGACTGGCTACACCTTC. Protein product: CASSMGRRTGYTF.

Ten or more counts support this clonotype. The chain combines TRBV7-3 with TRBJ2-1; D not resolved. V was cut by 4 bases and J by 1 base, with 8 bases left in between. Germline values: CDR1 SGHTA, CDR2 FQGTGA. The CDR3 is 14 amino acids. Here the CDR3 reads CASSYGSSYNEQFF. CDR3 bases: TGTGCCAGCAGCTACGGGTCTTCCTACAATGAGCAGTTCTTC.

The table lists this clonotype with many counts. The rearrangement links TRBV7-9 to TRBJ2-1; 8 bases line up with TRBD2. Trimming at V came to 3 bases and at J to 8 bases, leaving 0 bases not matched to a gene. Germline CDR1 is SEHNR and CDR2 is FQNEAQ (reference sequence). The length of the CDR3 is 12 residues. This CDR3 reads CASSFSGDEQFF. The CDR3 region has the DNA TGTGCCAGCAGCTTTAGCGGGGATGAGCAGTTCTTC.

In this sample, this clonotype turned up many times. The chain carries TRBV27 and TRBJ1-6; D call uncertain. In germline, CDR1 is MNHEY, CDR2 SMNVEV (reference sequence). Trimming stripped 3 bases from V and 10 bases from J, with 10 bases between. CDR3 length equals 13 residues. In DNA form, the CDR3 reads TGTGCCAGCAGTTTTACCACGAACTCACCCCTCCACTTT. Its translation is CASSFTTNSPLHF.

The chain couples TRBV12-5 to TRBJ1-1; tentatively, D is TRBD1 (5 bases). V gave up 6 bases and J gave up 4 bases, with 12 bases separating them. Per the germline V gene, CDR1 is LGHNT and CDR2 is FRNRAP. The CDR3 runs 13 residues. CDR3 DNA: TGTGCTAGTGGATACGACGGGACCACTGAAGCTTTCTTT. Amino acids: CASGYDGTTEAFF. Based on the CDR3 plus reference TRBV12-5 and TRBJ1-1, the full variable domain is DARVTQTPRHKVTEMGQEVTMRCQPILGHNTVFWYRQTMMQGLELLAYFRNRAPLDDSGMPKDRFSAEMPDATLATLKIQPSEPRDSAVYFCASGYDGTTEAFFGQGTRLTVV.

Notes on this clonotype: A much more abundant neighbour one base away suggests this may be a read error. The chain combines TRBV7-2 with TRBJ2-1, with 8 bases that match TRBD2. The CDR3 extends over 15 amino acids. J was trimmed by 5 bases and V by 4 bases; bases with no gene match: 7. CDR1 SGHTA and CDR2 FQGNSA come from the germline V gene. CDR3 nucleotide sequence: TGTGCCAGCAGCTCGCGGGGGGAAAACGACAATGAGCAGTTCTTC. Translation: CASSSRGENDNEQFF.

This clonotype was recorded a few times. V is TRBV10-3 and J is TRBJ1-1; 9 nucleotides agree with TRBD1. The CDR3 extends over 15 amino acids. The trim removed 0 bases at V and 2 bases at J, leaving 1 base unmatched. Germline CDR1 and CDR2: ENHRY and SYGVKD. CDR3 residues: CAISESTGGNTEAFF. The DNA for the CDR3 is TGTGCCATCAGTGAGTCGACAGGGGGAAACACTGAAGCTTTCTTT.

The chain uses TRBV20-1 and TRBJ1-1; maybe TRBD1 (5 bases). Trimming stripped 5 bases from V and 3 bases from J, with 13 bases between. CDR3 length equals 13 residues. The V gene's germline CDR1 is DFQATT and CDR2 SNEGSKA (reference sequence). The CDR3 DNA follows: TGCAGTGCTGGAAGTCAGGGTTACACTGAAGCTTTCTTT. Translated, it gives CSAGSQGYTEAFF.

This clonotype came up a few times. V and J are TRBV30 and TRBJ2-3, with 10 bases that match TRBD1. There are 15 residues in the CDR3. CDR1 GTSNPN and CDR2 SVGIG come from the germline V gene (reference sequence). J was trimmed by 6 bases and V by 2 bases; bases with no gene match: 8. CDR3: CAWSTGTGDSDTQYF. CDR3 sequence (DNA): TGTGCCTGGAGTACCGGGACAGGGGATTCCGATACGCAGTATTTT.

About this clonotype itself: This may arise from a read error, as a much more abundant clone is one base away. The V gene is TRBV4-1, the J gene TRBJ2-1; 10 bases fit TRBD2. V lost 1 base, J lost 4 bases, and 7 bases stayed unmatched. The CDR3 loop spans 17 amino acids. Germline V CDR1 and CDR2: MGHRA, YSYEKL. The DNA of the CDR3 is TGCGCCAGCAGCCAAGTTGTCGGACTAGCGGCTTACAATGAGCAGTTCTTC. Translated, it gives CASSQVVGLAAYNEQFF.

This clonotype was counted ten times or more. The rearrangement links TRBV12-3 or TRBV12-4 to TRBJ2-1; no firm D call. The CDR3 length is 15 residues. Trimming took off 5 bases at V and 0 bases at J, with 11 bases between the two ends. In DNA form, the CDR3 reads TGTGCCAGCAGTGACTTGGAGAGCTCCTACAATGAGCAGTTCTTC. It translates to CASSDLESSYNEQFF.

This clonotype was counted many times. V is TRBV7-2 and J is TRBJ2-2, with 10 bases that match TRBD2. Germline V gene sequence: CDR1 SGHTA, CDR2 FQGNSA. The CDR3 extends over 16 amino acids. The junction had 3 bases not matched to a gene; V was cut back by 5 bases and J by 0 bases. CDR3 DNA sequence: TGTGCCAGCAGCGAACTAGCGGGGCCGAACACCGGGGAGCTGTTTTTT. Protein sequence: CASSELAGPNTGELFF.

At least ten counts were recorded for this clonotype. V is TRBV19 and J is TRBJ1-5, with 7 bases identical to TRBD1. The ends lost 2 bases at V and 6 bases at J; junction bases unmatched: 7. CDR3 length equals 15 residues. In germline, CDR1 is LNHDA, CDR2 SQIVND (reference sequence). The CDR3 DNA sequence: TGTGCCAGTAGTATAAGAAACAGGGGCGGTCAGCCCCAGCATTTT. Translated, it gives CASSIRNRGGQPQHF.

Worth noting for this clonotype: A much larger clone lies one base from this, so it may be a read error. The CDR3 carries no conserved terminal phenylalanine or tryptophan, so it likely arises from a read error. The CDR3 reads CASSPSTGPYEQYL. The DNA for the CDR3 is TGTGCCAGCAGCCCCTCGACAGGACCCTACGAGCAGTACCTC. The chain couples TRBV7-6 to TRBJ2-7, with D perhaps TRBD1 (6 bases). Trimming pared 5 bases from V and 2 bases from J, leaving 13 bases between. Germline loops: CDR1 SGHVS, CDR2 FNYEAQ. The CDR3 consists of 14 residues.